Many counts were recorded for the clone carrying this TCR beta chain. The data originate from a study of neurological immune-mediated disorders. Time point in this sample: longitudinal time-point 3. Each CDR3 protein is one row after TCRdb ran MiXCR on the 5' RACE reads. The data hold around 42,000 distinct CDR3 sequences, with approximately 13% observed a single time. The CDR3 extends over 15 amino acids. V was trimmed by 5 bases and J by 7 bases, leaving 21 bases between them. Germline V gene sequence: CDR1 SEHNR, CDR2 FQNEAQ (reference sequence). This sequence was found in a man aged 25 to 40 in good health. The sequencing input was PBMCs. The rearrangement uses TRBV7-9 and TRBJ2-7, with unresolved D. CDR3 loop: CASSQVYTLTREQYF. The CDR3, as DNA: TGTGCCAGCAGCCAGGTGTACACTTTAACGAGAGAGCAGTACTTC.